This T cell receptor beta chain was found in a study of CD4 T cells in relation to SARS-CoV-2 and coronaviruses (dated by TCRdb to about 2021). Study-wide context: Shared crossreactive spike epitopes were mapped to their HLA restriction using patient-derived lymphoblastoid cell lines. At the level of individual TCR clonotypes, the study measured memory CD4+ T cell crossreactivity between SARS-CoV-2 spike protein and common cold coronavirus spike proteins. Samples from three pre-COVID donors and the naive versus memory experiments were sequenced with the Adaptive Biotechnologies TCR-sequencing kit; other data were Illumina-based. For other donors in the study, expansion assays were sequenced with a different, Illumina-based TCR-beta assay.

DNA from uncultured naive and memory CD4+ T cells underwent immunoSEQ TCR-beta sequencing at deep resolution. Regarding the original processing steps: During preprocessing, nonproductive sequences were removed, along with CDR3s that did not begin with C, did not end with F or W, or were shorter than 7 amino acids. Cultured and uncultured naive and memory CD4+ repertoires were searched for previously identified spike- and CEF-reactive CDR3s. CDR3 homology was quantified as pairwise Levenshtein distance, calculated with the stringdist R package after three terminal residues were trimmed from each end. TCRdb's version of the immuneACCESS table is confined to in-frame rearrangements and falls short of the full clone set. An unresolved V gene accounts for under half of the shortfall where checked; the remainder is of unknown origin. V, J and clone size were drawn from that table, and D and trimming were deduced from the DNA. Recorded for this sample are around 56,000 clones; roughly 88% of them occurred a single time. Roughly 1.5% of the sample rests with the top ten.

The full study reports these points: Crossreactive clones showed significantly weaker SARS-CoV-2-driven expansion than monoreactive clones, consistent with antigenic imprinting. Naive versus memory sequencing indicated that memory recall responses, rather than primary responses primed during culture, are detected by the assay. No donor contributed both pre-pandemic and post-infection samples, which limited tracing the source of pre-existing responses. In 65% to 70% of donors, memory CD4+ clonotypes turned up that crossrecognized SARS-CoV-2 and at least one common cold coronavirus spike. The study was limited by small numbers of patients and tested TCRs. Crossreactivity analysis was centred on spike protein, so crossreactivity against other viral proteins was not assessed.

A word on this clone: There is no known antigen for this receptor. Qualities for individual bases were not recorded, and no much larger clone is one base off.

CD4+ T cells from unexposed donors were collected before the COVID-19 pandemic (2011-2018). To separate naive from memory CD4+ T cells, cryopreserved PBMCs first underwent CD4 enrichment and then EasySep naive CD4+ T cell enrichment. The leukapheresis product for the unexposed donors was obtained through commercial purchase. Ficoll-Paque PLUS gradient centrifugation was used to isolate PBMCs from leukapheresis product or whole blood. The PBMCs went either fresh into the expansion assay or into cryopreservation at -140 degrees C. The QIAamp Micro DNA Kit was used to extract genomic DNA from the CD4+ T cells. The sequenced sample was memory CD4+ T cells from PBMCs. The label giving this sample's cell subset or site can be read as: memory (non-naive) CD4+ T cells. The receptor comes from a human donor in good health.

The CDR3 loop reads CASSEQGLAVTEQFF. DNA sequence: TGTGCCAGCAGTGAACAAGGACTAGCGGTAACCGAGCAGTTCTTC. The receptor chain draws on TRBV2 and TRBJ2-1; TRBD2 fits 10 bases in the junction. Trimming accounts for 2 bases at V and 10 bases at J, while the number of junction bases matched to no gene is 8. For CDR1 and CDR2, the germline V gene lists SNHLY and FYNNEI. Spanning cysteine to phenylalanine, the CDR3 consists of 15 amino acids. This entry keeps only the CDR3 DNA: 45 bases, framed from base 1.